The 18 T cell receptor beta chains below come from one sample, sequenced in a study of CD8 T cells in Susac syndrome. The RNA input was roughly 0.45 to 1 ug, and it was reverse transcribed with random hexamers. One entry per CDR3 protein results from TCRdb running MiXCR on the immunoSEQ multiplex PCR reads. Here the sample spans approximately 120,000 distinct CDR3 sequences, around nine tenths being singletons. Sample: CD4+ T cells from PBMCs. These receptors all come from a human donor in good health.

The rearrangement links TRBV30 to TRBJ2-7; D remains unclear. The germline V gene encodes CDR1 GTSNPN and CDR2 SVGIG (reference sequence). The CDR3 consists of 12 residues. With 0 bases removed from V and 8 bases from J, the gap between germline ends came to 11 bases. CDR3 nucleotides: TGTGCCTGGAGTGTAAGTCAGGTTCAGCAGTACTTC. Residues: CAWSVSQVQQYF. Full variable domain (outside the CDR3, taken from reference TRBV30 and TRBJ2-7): SQTIHQWPATLVQPVGSPLSLECTVEGTSNPNLYWYRQAAGRGLQLLFYSVGIGQISSEVPQNLSASRPQDRQFILSSKKLLLSDSGFYLCAWSVSQVQQYFGPGTRLTVT.

CDR3 amino acids: CASSPYNEQFF. CDR3 bases: TGTGCCAGCAGCCCCTACAATGAGCAGTTCTTC. The V gene is TRBV7-2, the J gene TRBJ2-1; unclear D gene. CDR3 length equals 11 residues. Trimming stripped 5 bases from V and 2 bases from J, with 1 base between. Germline CDR1 reads SGHTA; CDR2 reads FQGNSA.

The J gene is TRBJ1-1, the V gene TRBV6-2 or TRBV6-3; possible D gene TRBD1, 6 bases. Germline CDR1 is MNHEY and CDR2 is SVGEGT. The CDR3 is 16 amino acids. The germline V and J ends were trimmed by 5 bases and 4 bases, with 20 bases remaining between them. The CDR3 DNA reads TGTGCCAGCAGTACCCTGAACAGGGCGCGGGCCACTGAAGCTTTCTTT. The encoded protein is CASSTLNRARATEAFF.

The V call is TRBV7-2, the J call TRBJ1-2, with 7 positions matching TRBD1. This CDR3 is 17 amino acids long. With V trimmed by 5 bases and J by 1 base, 13 bases remained unmatched. The germline V gene has CDR1 SGHTA and CDR2 FQGNSA. The CDR3 here is CASSLVFLGGDNYGYTF. The CDR3 DNA reads TGTGCCAGCAGCCTAGTCTTTTTAGGGGGCGATAACTATGGCTACACCTTC.

Here the CDR3 reads CSVEDLGGELFF. CDR3 nucleotides: TGCAGCGTTGAAGATCTAGGCGGGGAGCTGTTTTTT. This chain joins TRBV29-1 and TRBJ2-2; D is uncertain. Germline CDR1 SQVTM, CDR2 ANQGSEA. The V end was cut by 0 bases, the J end by 7 bases, with 6 bases between. The CDR3 loop spans 12 amino acids.

This clonotype has only one observation. The CDR3 DNA follows: TGTGCCGGCACCCACGGGGTGGCCTACGAGCAGTACTTC. This encodes CAGTHGVAYEQYF. V gene TRBV30 combines with J gene TRBJ2-7, with a possible D match to TRBD2 (5 bases). V was shortened by 8 bases and J by 2 bases, with 16 bases between the two germline ends. The CDR3 sequence is 13 residues long. Looked up from germline, CDR1 is GTSNPN and CDR2 is SVGIG (reference sequence).

The chain recombines TRBV4-2 with TRBJ2-3; 7 bases line up with TRBD2. The germline V gene encodes CDR1 LGHNA and CDR2 YNFKEQ. Trimming took 1 base from V and 0 from J; bases not matched to a gene: 4. The CDR3 has 16 amino acids. CDR3 in DNA: TGTGCCAGCAGCCAAGCCGACGGGGGGAGCACAGATACGCAGTATTTT. Its translation is CASSQADGGSTDTQYF.

J is TRBJ2-5 and V is TRBV12-3 or TRBV12-4; TRBD2 matches at 13 bases. The CDR3 totals 15 residues. The J segment lost 7 bases and the V segment lost 4 bases, leaving 6 bases of the junction unmatched. The CDR3 DNA follows: TGTGCCAGCAGTTCGACTAGCGGGGGGTCCACGACCCAGTACTTC. This sequence encodes CASSSTSGGSTTQYF.

This sequence joins TRBV20-1 and TRBJ2-1; the D gene could be TRBD1 or TRBD2 (5 bases each). CDR3 length equals 13 residues. Germline values: CDR1 DFQATT, CDR2 SNEGSKA (reference sequence). V was clipped by 3 bases and J by 7 bases, with 13 bases between them. This CDR3 reads CSASGDRRNEQFF. Written as DNA, the CDR3 is TGCAGTGCTAGCGGGGACCGGAGGAATGAGCAGTTCTTC.

J is TRBJ2-7 and V is TRBV28; D gene ambiguous. The CDR3 has 12 amino acids. The germline V gene encodes CDR1 MDHEN and CDR2 SYDVKM. Trimming left V 2 bases short and J 0 bases short, with 2 bases between. CDR3: CASSLPSYEQYF. In nucleotides, the CDR3 is TGTGCCAGCAGTTTACCCTCCTACGAGCAGTACTTC.

This clonotype came up once. The chain uses TRBV13 and TRBJ2-5; TRBD1 agrees at 8 bases. Germline CDR1 is PRHDT and CDR2 is FYEKMQ (reference sequence). Trimming took 5 bases from V and 1 from J; bases not matched to a gene: 3. The CDR3 length is 14 residues. The CDR3 loop reads CASSADRGQETQYF. The CDR3 coding sequence is TGTGCCAGCAGCGCCGACAGGGGCCAAGAGACCCAGTACTTC.

This chain joins TRBV10-2 and TRBJ1-1; D is uncertain. The CDR3 consists of 14 residues. V lost 6 bases and J 1 base, leaving 12 bases between the germline ends. Germline V gene lookup returns CDR1 WSHSY and CDR2 SAAADI. CDR3 in DNA: TGCGCCAGCAGGGCTGGAGGTGCGAACACTGAAGCTTTCTTT. Its translation is CASRAGGANTEAFF.

The chain couples TRBV7-3 to TRBJ1-2, with TRBD1 matching 10 bases. The J segment lost 7 bases and the V segment lost 5 bases, leaving 13 bases of the junction unmatched. CDR1 is SGHTA and CDR2 is FQGTGA in the germline V gene. The CDR3 runs to 16 residues. This CDR3 is CASSPSGQGRQLGYTF. CDR3 sequence (DNA): TGTGCCAGCAGCCCGTCGGGACAGGGGCGTCAACTTGGCTACACCTTC.

The chain carries TRBV6-2 or TRBV6-3 and TRBJ1-1; no reliable D call. The CDR3 consists of 15 residues. Deletions cut 0 bases from V and 0 bases from J, with 8 bases between. Per the germline V gene, CDR1 is MNHEY and CDR2 is SVGEGT. The CDR3 bases are TGTGCCAGCAGTTACTCGAGGTGGGTGAACACTGAAGCTTTCTTT. Its translation is CASSYSRWVNTEAFF.

The gene calls are TRBV4-1 and TRBJ2-3; 10 positions agree with TRBD2. V shed 4 bases, J shed 4 bases, and the junction held 8 bases outside the gene matches. The CDR3 runs to 16 residues. CDR1 is MGHRA, CDR2 YSYEKL, per germline. The CDR3 loop is CASSRFLAGEADTQYF. For the CDR3, the DNA is TGCGCCAGCAGCCGCTTTCTAGCGGGAGAAGCAGATACGCAGTATTTT.

The chain joins TRBV23-1 to TRBJ1-2; possibly TRBD1 for D (5 bases). TRBV23-1 is assigned to the ORF class and has an uncertain function. The length of the CDR3 is 16 residues. The V gene lost 0 bases and the J gene lost 4 bases, with 15 bases spanning the gap. This chain's CDR3 is CASSQSLGGSPYGYTF. The CDR3 coding sequence is TGCGCCAGCAGTCAATCTCTTGGGGGATCCCCCTATGGCTACACCTTC.

V and J are TRBV4-1 and TRBJ2-6; D is undetermined. The CDR3 sequence is 18 residues long. Looked up from germline, CDR1 is MGHRA and CDR2 is YSYEKL. Trimming took 4 bases from V and 0 from J, leaving 16 bases between them. The CDR3 coding sequence is TGCGCCAGCAGCCCGTCACAGTCCTCGGACTCTGGGGCCAACGTCCTGACTTTC. This encodes CASSPSQSSDSGANVLTF.

The gene calls are TRBV29-1 and TRBJ2-7; D not certain. The CDR3 covers 12 residues. Looked up from germline, CDR1 is SQVTM and CDR2 is ANQGSEA. V lost 4 bases and J lost 4, with 11 bases in between. The CDR3: CSVVLSPYEQYF. CDR3 DNA sequence: TGCAGCGTTGTCTTGAGTCCGTACGAGCAGTACTTC.